This entry lists 4 T cell receptor beta chains sequenced from one sample in a study of blood T cell repertoires in COVID-19. The assay was immunoSEQ multiplex PCR, and TCRdb's table has in-frame clones only and misses some. The data contain about 120,000 clones, 70% to 90% of them singletons. Sequenced material: peripheral blood. These receptors all come from a human donor in a cohort sampled during active COVID-19.

This chain joins TRBV7-3 and TRBJ2-2, with 7 nucleotides matching TRBD1. This CDR3 region has 17 residues. Germline trimming cut 2 bases from V and 3 bases from J; bases unmatched to any gene: 9. The V gene's germline CDR1 is SGHTA and CDR2 FQGTGA. The CDR3 DNA reads as TGTGCCAGCAGCTTAGTTGCGCGACAGGGAGACACCGGGGAGCTGTTTTTT. Its translation: CASSLVARQGDTGELFF. The whole variable domain, remainder taken from reference TRBV7-3 and TRBJ2-2, is GAGVSQTPSNKVTEKGKYVELRCDPISGHTALYWYRQSLGQGPEFLIYFQGTGAADDSGLPNDRFFAVRPEGSVSTLKIQRTERGDSAVYLCASSLVARQGDTGELFFGEGSRLTVL.

Turning to this clone: Its ends do not fully match the called genes, so a read error is possible. The chain couples TRBV13 to TRBJ2-7, with 12 bases that match TRBD1. The CDR3 is 15 amino acids. The V gene's germline CDR1 is PRHDT and CDR2 FYEKMQ (reference sequence). The CDR3 protein is CASTLRGTGGGEQYF. The CDR3, as DNA: TGTGCCAGCACCTTAAGGGGGACAGGGGGCGGTGAGCAGTACTTC.

The V and J genes are TRBV7-3 and TRBJ2-3, with 9 bases aligning to TRBD2. The CDR3 loop spans 15 amino acids. Per germline, CDR1 SGHTA and CDR2 FQGTGA. V dropped 2 bases and J dropped 3; count of bases not matched to a gene: 3. CDR3 sequence: CASSLGAGGTDTQYF. CDR3 coding DNA: TGTGCCAGCAGCTTAGGGGCGGGAGGGACAGATACGCAGTATTTT.

The chain combines TRBV9 with TRBJ2-3, with D possibly TRBD2 on 5 matching bases. Trimming shortened V by 0 bases and J by 0 bases, and 14 bases separated the two germline ends. Germline CDR1 reads SGDLS; CDR2 reads YYNGEE. The CDR3 sequence is 17 residues long. The CDR3 nucleotides are TGTGCCAGCAGCGTAGTTGGCAGGACTCAGAGCACAGATACGCAGTATTTT. Its protein product is CASSVVGRTQSTDTQYF.